This is a list of T cell receptor beta chains from one sample in a study of cytomegalovirus exposure and HLA in healthy donors. Profiled with immunoSEQ multiplex PCR; TCRdb holds only in-frame clones, not every one. The table has fewer than 100,000 clones, roughly 78% seen once; the top ten hold around 2.6%. Input material: PBMCs. These receptors were taken from a male donor in good health and CMV-seropositive. Both conserved end residues are part of each CDR3. D genes are given only for firm matches.

>NA|TRBJ2-7|TRBV7-3
CASALRSGAGEQYF
>NA|TRBJ1-1|TRBV18
CASSRAGSDTEAFF
>NA|TRBJ1-5|TRBV10-3
CAIKDPGEGANQPQHF
>TRBD1|TRBJ2-7|TRBV5-6
CASSRRRTGGYEQYF
>NA|TRBJ1-4|TRBV27
CASTPSAGERIGEKLFF
>NA|TRBJ2-7|TRBV9
CASSPRDLSYEQYF
>NA|TRBJ2-1|TRBV6-1
CASSEAITGSYYNEQFF
>NA|TRBJ2-5|TRBV6-6
CASSYNPIQETQYF
>TRBD1|TRBJ1-5|TRBV6-5
CASSYSQGQGQPQHF
>NA|TRBJ2-5|TRBV5-1
CASSLKAKETQYF
>TRBD2|TRBJ2-3|TRBV10-3
CAISESAGGPDTQYF
>NA|TRBJ2-3|TRBV30
CAWSVLGGYTDTQYF
>NA|TRBJ2-5|TRBV2
CASSELGVKETQYF